One sample yielded the 25 T cell receptor beta chains listed below, sequenced in a study of shared clonotypes between healthy human individuals. Clones were read by immunoSEQ multiplex PCR, and TCRdb kept only the in-frame ones, dropping some. This table holds about 490,000 clones, 60% to 85% found once. Sequencing was performed on PBMCs. These receptors came from a middle-aged woman in good health. Some clones in this sample may be carry-over from other donors' samples.

V usage is TRBV5-8 and J usage is TRBJ2-7; the D call may be TRBD1 or TRBD2 (5 bases each). The CDR3 loop spans 14 amino acids. The germline V gene encodes CDR1 SGHTS and CDR2 YDEGEE. V was cut by 2 bases and J by 0 bases, with 9 bases left in between. This CDR3 reads CASSFGTHSYEQYF. CDR3 in DNA: TGTGCCAGCAGCTTCGGGACGCACTCCTACGAGCAGTACTTC.

The genes are TRBV6-5 and TRBJ1-1; perhaps TRBD1 as D (5 bases). Germline lookup yields CDR1 MNHEY and CDR2 SVGAGI. The length of the CDR3 is 12 residues. The V and J ends lost 6 bases and 11 bases respectively, with 16 bases between them. The CDR3 region is CASRDPVGGAFF. In nucleotides, the CDR3 is TGTGCCAGCAGGGACCCCGTCGGGGGGGCTTTCTTT.

This chain joins TRBV5-1 and TRBJ1-1; D might be TRBD1 (5 bases). Deletions cut 3 bases from V and 0 bases from J, with 9 bases between. The CDR3 extends over 14 amino acids. The V gene's germline CDR1 is SGHRS and CDR2 YFSETQ. The CDR3 DNA sequence: TGCGCCAGCAGCTCAGTGGACATGAACACTGAAGCTTTCTTT. Protein product: CASSSVDMNTEAFF. The entire variable domain, with the rest obtained from reference TRBV5-1 and TRBJ1-1, is as follows: KAGVTQTPRYLIKTRGQQVTLSCSPISGHRSVSWYQQTPGQGLQFLFEYFSETQRNKGNFPGRFSGRQFSNSRSEMNVSTLELGDSALYLCASSSVDMNTEAFFGQGTRLTVV.

This clone was seen only once. V gene TRBV6-6 combines with J gene TRBJ2-1; unclear D gene. Trimming pared 2 bases from V and 8 bases from J, leaving 13 bases between. Per the germline V gene, CDR1 is MNHNY and CDR2 is SVGAGI (reference sequence). The CDR3 consists of 14 residues. The CDR3 nucleotides read TGTGCCAGCAGTTACCAAGAACGGCATGATGAGCAGTTCTTC. It yields the protein CASSYQERHDEQFF.

The gene calls are TRBV5-1 and TRBJ2-7; D is unresolved. The germline V gene encodes CDR1 SGHRS and CDR2 YFSETQ. Trimming left V 0 bases short and J 3 bases short, with 10 bases between. The CDR3 runs 14 residues. DNA for the CDR3: TGCGCCAGCAGCTTGGTGGGCACAGACTACGAGCAGTACTTC. It yields the protein CASSLVGTDYEQYF.

The chain combines TRBV19 with TRBJ1-5; 12 bases are a match to TRBD1. The V and J ends lost 8 bases and 1 base, in that order; junction bases with no gene match: 9. The CDR3 spans 17 residues. The germline V gene has CDR1 LNHDA and CDR2 SQIVND (reference sequence). For the CDR3, the DNA is TGTGCCAGTCTCCCCTGGGACAGGGGGCCGAGCAATCAGCCCCAGCATTTT. Translating gives CASLPWDRGPSNQPQHF.

This clone was observed a single time. The CDR3 loop is CASSLRSGASSYEQYF. The DNA for the CDR3 is TGTGCCAGCAGTTTAAGATCCGGCGCGTCTTCCTACGAGCAGTACTTC. V is TRBV27 and J is TRBJ2-7, with D unresolved. V lost 2 bases to trimming and J lost 1 base, with 15 bases between them. The CDR3 is 16 amino acids. CDR1 and CDR2 from the germline V gene are MNHEY and SMNVEV (reference sequence).

V is TRBV4-1 and J is TRBJ2-7; 12 bases are a match to TRBD2. The CDR3 is made up of 16 amino acids. J lost 4 bases, V lost 3 bases, and 7 bases had no gene match. Germline CDR1 MGHRA, CDR2 YSYEKL. The CDR3 loop is CASSHGGTSGRYEQYF. Here the CDR3 DNA reads TGCGCCAGCAGCCATGGTGGAACTAGCGGGAGGTACGAGCAGTACTTC.

In this sample, this clone turned up a few times. The rearrangement links TRBV6-1 to TRBJ2-7; the match to TRBD1 covers 9 bases. CDR3 length: 14 amino acids. V lost 6 bases, J lost 0 bases, and 3 bases stayed unmatched. Per the germline V gene, CDR1 is MNHNS and CDR2 is SASEGT. CDR3 coding DNA: TGTGCCAGCAGCGGACAGGGGTACTCCTACGAGCAGTACTTC. Amino acids: CASSGQGYSYEQYF.

The chain uses TRBV4-1 and TRBJ1-5, with unresolved D. The CDR3 is made up of 14 amino acids. Per the germline V gene, CDR1 is MGHRA and CDR2 is YSYEKL. Trimming shortened V by 2 bases and J by 0 bases, and 5 bases separated the two germline ends. As DNA, the CDR3 is TGCGCCAGCAGCCAACGGTATAGCAATCAGCCCCAGCATTTT. Protein product: CASSQRYSNQPQHF.

The CDR3 here is CASSQDRLAGGAGELFF. The CDR3, as DNA: TGCGCCAGCAGCCAAGATCGGCTAGCGGGAGGAGCCGGGGAGCTGTTTTTT. The genes are TRBV4-1 and TRBJ2-2; TRBD2 agrees at 11 bases. Germline V gives CDR1 MGHRA, CDR2 YSYEKL. This CDR3 is 17 amino acids long. Trimming at V came to 0 bases and at J to 6 bases, leaving 6 bases not matched to a gene.

This clone was detected a few times. This sample includes further DNA sequences coding for the same CDR3. The CDR3 reads CASSLGVRGNQPQHF. The CDR3 DNA reads as TGTGCCAGCAGTTTAGGGGTCAGGGGGAATCAGCCCCAGCATTTT. V gene TRBV28 combines with J gene TRBJ1-5, with 7 bases aligning to TRBD1. The CDR3 runs to 15 residues. Germline CDR1 reads MDHEN; CDR2 reads SYDVKM. Trimming cost V 2 bases and J 4 bases; bases outside gene matches: 5.

This clone was picked up one time. The chain has TRBV11-2 and TRBJ2-5; 8 bases map to TRBD1. The CDR3 runs 15 residues. The germline CDR1 and CDR2 sequences are SGHAT and FQNNGV. Losses at the gene ends were 4 bases for V and 2 bases for J; bases not matched to a gene: 6. CDR3 amino acids: CASSSLRTGQETQYF. CDR3 nucleotides: TGTGCCAGCAGCTCCCTTCGGACAGGGCAAGAGACCCAGTACTTC.

The V gene is TRBV19, the J gene TRBJ2-3; D not certain. This CDR3 comprises 12 residues. Germline-derived CDR1 and CDR2 are LNHDA and SQIVND (reference sequence). The V gene lost 0 bases and the J gene lost 5 bases, with 3 bases spanning the gap. CDR3 nucleotide sequence: TGTGCCAGTAGTATAGAGGGAGATACGCAGTATTTT. Translation gives CASSIEGDTQYF.

The gene calls are TRBV5-1 and TRBJ2-7; D might be TRBD2 (5 bases). The V gene lost 5 bases and the J gene lost 4 bases, with 19 bases spanning the gap. Germline V gives CDR1 SGHRS, CDR2 YFSETQ. The CDR3 is 15 amino acids. DNA of the CDR3: TGCGCCAGCAGTCCGAGGGCGGACCGCTATTACGAGCAGTACTTC. Encoded protein: CASSPRADRYYEQYF.

As concerns this clone: The sample carries other DNA sequences with the same CDR3. J is TRBJ1-6 and V is TRBV11-2, with D perhaps TRBD1 (5 bases). In germline, CDR1 is SGHAT, CDR2 FQNNGV. Deletions cut 1 base from V and 7 bases from J, with 5 bases between. The CDR3 extends over 13 amino acids. The CDR3 is CASSLGGNSPLHF. The DNA of the CDR3 is TGTGCCAGCAGCTTAGGGGGGAATTCACCCCTCCACTTT.

V is TRBV5-6 and J is TRBJ2-1; tentatively, D is TRBD1 or TRBD2 (6 bases each). The CDR3 extends over 13 amino acids. Germline V gene data show CDR1 as SGHDT and CDR2 as YYEEEE. The V gene lost 2 bases and the J gene lost 8 bases, with 11 bases spanning the gap. Here the CDR3 reads CASSLGGGHEQFF. CDR3 DNA sequence: TGTGCCAGCAGCTTAGGGGGAGGTCATGAGCAGTTCTTC.

The J gene is TRBJ2-7, the V gene TRBV7-2; no reliable D call. Deletions cut 1 base from V and 4 bases from J, with 11 bases between. In germline, CDR1 is SGHTA, CDR2 FQGNSA. This CDR3 has 14 amino acids. The CDR3 DNA sequence: TGTGCCAGCAGCTTAGGGAGAGAACTGTACGAGCAGTACTTC. Encoded protein: CASSLGRELYEQYF.

V usage is TRBV5-1 and J usage is TRBJ2-3; 8 bases match TRBD2. Trimming took 2 bases from V and 4 from J; bases not matched to a gene: 9. This CDR3 is built from 16 residues. CDR1 is SGHRS, CDR2 YFSETQ, per germline. CDR3 nucleotide sequence: TGCGCCAGCAGCTTCGTTGGGACTAGAAGTTCAGATACGCAGTATTTT. The encoded protein is CASSFVGTRSSDTQYF.

This clone was recorded a few times. The rearrangement links TRBV7-9 to TRBJ1-3, with a possible D match to TRBD1 (6 bases). The CDR3 runs 17 residues. V was pared by 5 bases and J by 2 bases, with 19 bases between. CDR1 SEHNR and CDR2 FQNEAQ come from the germline V gene (reference sequence). CDR3 protein: CASSPKGQGSTGNTIYF. In DNA form, the CDR3 reads TGTGCCAGCAGCCCTAAGGGGCAGGGGAGCACTGGAAACACCATATATTTT. The whole variable domain, remainder taken from reference TRBV7-9 and TRBJ1-3, is DTGVSQNPRHKITKRGQNVTFRCDPISEHNRLYWYRQTLGQGPEFLTYFQNEAQLEKSRLLSDRFSAERPKGSFSTLEIQRTEQGDSAMYLCASSPKGQGSTGNTIYFGEGSWLTVV.

This chain joins TRBV7-6 and TRBJ2-5, with unresolved D. Trimming cost V 1 base and J 5 bases, with 14 bases left between them. The germline CDR1 and CDR2 sequences are SGHVS and FNYEAQ. CDR3 length: 15 residues. The CDR3 DNA is TGTGCCAGCAGCTTAGAGGCCTGGGGTTTGGAGACCCAGTACTTC. This encodes CASSLEAWGLETQYF. Full variable domain (missing parts from reference TRBV7-6 and TRBJ2-5): GAGVSQSPRYKVTKRGQDVALRCDPISGHVSLYWYRQALGQGPEFLTYFNYEAQQDKSGLPNDRFSAERPEGSISTLTIQRTEQRDSAMYRCASSLEAWGLETQYFGPGTRLLVL.

The DNA of the CDR3 is TGCGCCAGCAGCTTGATGCGTCGCCTGGATTCCTACAATGAGCAGTTCTTC. It codes for CASSLMRRLDSYNEQFF. The chain joins TRBV5-1 to TRBJ2-1; D unresolved. V was cut by 1 base and J by 1 base, with 15 bases left in between. Germline values: CDR1 SGHRS, CDR2 YFSETQ. This CDR3 comprises 17 residues.

The rearrangement uses TRBV7-6 and TRBJ2-1; TRBD2 aligns across 12 bases. This CDR3 spans 15 amino acids. CDR1 and CDR2 (germline): SGHVS, FNYEAQ. Trimming took 5 bases from V and 7 from J; bases not matched to a gene: 6. The CDR3 DNA is TGTGCCAGCAGCCCGGGACTAGCGGGTTCGAATGAGCAGTTCTTC. It codes for CASSPGLAGSNEQFF.

This chain joins TRBV5-4 and TRBJ1-2; D perhaps matches TRBD1 (6 bases). The CDR3 contains 15 residues. V lost 1 base and J lost 2, with 12 bases in between. Looked up from germline, CDR1 is SGHNT and CDR2 is YYREEE (reference sequence). CDR3 protein: CASSLSTGLNYGYTF. The CDR3 nucleotides are TGTGCCAGCAGCTTGAGCACAGGGTTAAACTATGGCTACACCTTC.

Remarks on this clone: At one boundary the junction diverges from the germline segment, which might be a read error. The rearrangement uses TRBV7-7 and TRBJ2-2, with 7 bases matching TRBD2. The CDR3 sequence is 16 residues long. CDR1 and CDR2 (germline): SSHAT, FNYEAQ (reference sequence). The CDR3: CASSLQTGGSIGELFF. The DNA of the CDR3 is TGTGCTAGCAGCTTACAAACGGGGGGATCGATCGGGGAGCTGTTTTTT. The full variable domain, rest sourced from reference TRBV7-7 and TRBJ2-2, is GAGVSQSPRYKVTKRGQDVTLRCDPISSHATLYWYQQALGQGPEFLTYFNYEAQPDKSGLPSDRFSAERPEGSISTLTIQRTEQRDSAMYRCASSLQTGGSIGELFFGEGSRLTVL.